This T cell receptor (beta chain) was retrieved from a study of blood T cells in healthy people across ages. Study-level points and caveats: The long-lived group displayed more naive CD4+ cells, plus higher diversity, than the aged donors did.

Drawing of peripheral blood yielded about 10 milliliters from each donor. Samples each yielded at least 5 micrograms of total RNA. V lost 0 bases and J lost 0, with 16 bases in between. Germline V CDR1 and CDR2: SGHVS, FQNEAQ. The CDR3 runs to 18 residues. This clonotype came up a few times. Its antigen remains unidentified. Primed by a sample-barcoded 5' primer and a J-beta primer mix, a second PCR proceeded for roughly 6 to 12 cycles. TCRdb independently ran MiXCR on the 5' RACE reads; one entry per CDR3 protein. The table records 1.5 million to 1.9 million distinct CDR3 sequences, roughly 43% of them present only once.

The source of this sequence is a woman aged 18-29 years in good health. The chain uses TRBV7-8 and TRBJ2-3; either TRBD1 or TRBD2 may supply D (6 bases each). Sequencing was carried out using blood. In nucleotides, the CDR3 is TGTGCCAGCAGCTTAGCAGGGGGGTGGGGGGCTAGCACAGATACGCAGTATTTT. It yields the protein CASSLAGGWGASTDTQYF.